The next 3 T cell receptor beta chains were all read from a single sample in a study of glioma-infiltrating T cells. Amplification of TCR alpha and beta CDR3 regions from RNA used iRepertoire nested multiplex PCR. From the multiplex PCR reads, TCRdb called clonotypes with MiXCR, one entry per CDR3 protein. The data hold more than 350,000 distinct CDR3 sequences, with about two fifths observed a single time. The sequencing sample was made of glioma tissue, nonneoplastic brain tissue, or PBMCs (not recorded which). The receptors shown here come from a human donor with low-grade glioma or glioblastoma, undergoing nonglioma brain surgery, or in good health (not recorded which).

This clonotype came up a few times. The chain employs TRBV12-3 or TRBV12-4 and TRBJ1-3; unclear D gene. Deletions cut 3 bases from V and 8 bases from J, with 5 bases between. This CDR3 is 11 amino acids long. DNA of the CDR3: TGTGCCAGCAGTTTCCCCGACACCATATATTTT. This gives the protein CASSFPDTIYF.

This clonotype was detected many times. This chain links TRBV15 with TRBJ2-3; the D gene is possibly TRBD2 (5 bases). This CDR3 comprises 16 residues. V dropped 1 base and J dropped 0 bases, with 11 bases sitting between them. Germline lookup yields CDR1 LNHNV and CDR2 YYDKDF (reference sequence). CDR3: CATSRGAGLSTDTQYF. The CDR3 DNA reads as TGTGCCACCAGCAGAGGTGCAGGACTCAGCACAGATACGCAGTATTTT.

This clonotype showed up many times. The chain couples TRBV6-1 to TRBJ2-5; D is perhaps TRBD1 (5 bases). CDR1 MNHNS and CDR2 SASEGT come from the germline V gene. The length of the CDR3 is 16 residues. Trimming removed 5 bases from V and 2 bases from J, with 18 bases in between. This CDR3 is CASSSAGITVQETQYF. The CDR3 nucleotides read TGTGCCAGCAGTTCGGCAGGGATAACTGTACAAGAGACCCAGTACTTC.